This TCR beta chain came from a study of shared clonotypes between healthy human individuals. V lost 1 base and J 9 bases, leaving 10 bases between the germline ends. Per the germline V gene, CDR1 is SGHVS and CDR2 is FQNEAQ. The CDR3 extends over 13 amino acids. A CD45RA-negative memory subset and a CD45RA+ naive subset were separated from the CD4+ cells. Sequencing was performed with immunoSEQ multiplex PCR; in TCRdb, only in-frame clones are kept and a portion is missing. The sample holds 2 million to 2.5 million clones, roughly 94% seen once. Material: naive CD4+ T cells sorted from blood. The subset here: CD45RA+ positively selected. This TCR came from a young man in good health. V usage is TRBV7-8 and J usage is TRBJ1-5; the D is unclear. CDR3 region: CASSLDAVAPQHF. For the CDR3, the DNA is TGTGCCAGCAGCTTAGATGCGGTAGCGCCCCAGCATTTT.